This record covers a single T cell receptor (beta chain). The target antigen is unknown. Only in-frame clones appear in the TCRdb table, and some are missing; sequencing was by immunoSEQ multiplex PCR. The table includes 3,500 or so clones, about 29% detected once. The data were taken from a study of T cells in localized non-small cell lung cancer. Study-level points and caveats: Uninvolved adjacent lung showed peak T cell clonality, exceeding tumor.

Trimming took 6 bases from V and 1 from J, leaving 15 bases between them. CDR3 length: 15 amino acids. This chain links TRBV23-1 with TRBJ1-2; TRBD1 might be the D (6 bases). TRBV23-1 is sorted into the ORF group, with uncertain function. The TCR was taken from a woman aged 40 to 75 with stage I lung adenocarcinoma. The starting material was normal lung tissue next to the tumor, obtained before any cancer treatment. CDR3 DNA: TGCGCCAGCAGCCAAGGGGGGCAGCTTAACTATGGCTACACCTTC. Residues: CASSQGGQLNYGYTF.